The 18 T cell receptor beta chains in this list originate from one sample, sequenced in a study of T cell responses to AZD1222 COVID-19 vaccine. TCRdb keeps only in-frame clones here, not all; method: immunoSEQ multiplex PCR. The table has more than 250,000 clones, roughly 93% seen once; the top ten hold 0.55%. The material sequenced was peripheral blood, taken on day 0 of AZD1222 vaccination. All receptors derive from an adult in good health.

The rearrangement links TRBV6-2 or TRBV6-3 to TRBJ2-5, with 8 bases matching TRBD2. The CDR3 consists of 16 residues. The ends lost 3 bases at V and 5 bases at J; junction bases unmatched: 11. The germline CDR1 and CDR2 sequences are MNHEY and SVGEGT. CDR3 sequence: CASSYSGTSFMETQYF. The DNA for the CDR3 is TGTGCCAGCAGTTATTCCGGGACTAGTTTTATGGAGACCCAGTACTTC.

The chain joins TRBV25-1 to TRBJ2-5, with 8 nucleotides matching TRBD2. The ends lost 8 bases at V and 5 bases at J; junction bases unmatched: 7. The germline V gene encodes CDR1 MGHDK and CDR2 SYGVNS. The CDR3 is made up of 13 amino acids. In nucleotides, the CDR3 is TGTGCCAGCGTACGGACGGGAGGGGAGACCCAGTACTTC. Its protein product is CASVRTGGETQYF.

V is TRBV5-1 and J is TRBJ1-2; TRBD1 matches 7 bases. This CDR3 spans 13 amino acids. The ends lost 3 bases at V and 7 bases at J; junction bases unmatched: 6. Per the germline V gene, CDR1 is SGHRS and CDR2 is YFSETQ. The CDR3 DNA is TGCGCCAGCAGCTGGGACAGTCTGGGTGGCTACACCTTC. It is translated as CASSWDSLGGYTF.

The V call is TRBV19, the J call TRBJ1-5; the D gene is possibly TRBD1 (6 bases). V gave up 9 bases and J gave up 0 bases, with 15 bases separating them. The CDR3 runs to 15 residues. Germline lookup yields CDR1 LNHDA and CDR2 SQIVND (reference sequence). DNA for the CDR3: TGTGCCAGCAACGGACAGTTCTATAGCAATCAGCCCCAGCATTTT. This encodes CASNGQFYSNQPQHF.

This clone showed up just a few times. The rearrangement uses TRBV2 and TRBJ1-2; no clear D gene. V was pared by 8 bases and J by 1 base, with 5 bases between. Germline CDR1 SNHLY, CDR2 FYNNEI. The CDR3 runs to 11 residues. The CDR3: CASRLNYGYTF. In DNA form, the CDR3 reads TGTGCCAGCCGACTTAACTATGGCTACACCTTC.

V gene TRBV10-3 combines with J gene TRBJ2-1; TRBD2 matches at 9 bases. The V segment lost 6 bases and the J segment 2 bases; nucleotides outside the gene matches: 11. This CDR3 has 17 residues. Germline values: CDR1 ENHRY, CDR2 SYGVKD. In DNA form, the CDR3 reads TGTGCCATCAGCCCGGGGGGCGGGAGGGCCGCCTACAATGAGCAGTTCTTC. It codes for CAISPGGGRAAYNEQFF.

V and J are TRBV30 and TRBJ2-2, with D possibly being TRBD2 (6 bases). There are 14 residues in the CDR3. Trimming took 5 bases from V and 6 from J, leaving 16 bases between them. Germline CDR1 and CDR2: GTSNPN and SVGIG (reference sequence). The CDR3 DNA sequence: TGTGCCTGGGCGGGATCGGCGGGCCCCGGGGAGCTGTTTTTT. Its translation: CAWAGSAGPGELFF.

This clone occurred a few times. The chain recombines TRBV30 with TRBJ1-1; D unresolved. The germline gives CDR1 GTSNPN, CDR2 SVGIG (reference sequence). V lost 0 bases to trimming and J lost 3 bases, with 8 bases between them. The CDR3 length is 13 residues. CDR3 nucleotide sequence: TGTGCCTGGAGTGTACTGGGGTACACTGAAGCTTTCTTT. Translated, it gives CAWSVLGYTEAFF.

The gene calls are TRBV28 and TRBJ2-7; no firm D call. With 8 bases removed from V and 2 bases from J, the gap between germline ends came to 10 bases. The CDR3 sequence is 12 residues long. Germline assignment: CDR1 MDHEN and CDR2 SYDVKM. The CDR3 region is CASRRGPYEQYF. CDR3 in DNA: TGTGCCAGCCGTCGTGGCCCCTACGAGCAGTACTTC. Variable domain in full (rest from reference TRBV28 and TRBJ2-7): DVKVTQSSRYLVKRTGEKVFLECVQDMDHENMFWYRQDPGLGLRLIYFSYDVKMKEKGDIPEGYSVSREKKERFSLILESASTNQTSMYLCASRRGPYEQYFGPGTRLTVT.

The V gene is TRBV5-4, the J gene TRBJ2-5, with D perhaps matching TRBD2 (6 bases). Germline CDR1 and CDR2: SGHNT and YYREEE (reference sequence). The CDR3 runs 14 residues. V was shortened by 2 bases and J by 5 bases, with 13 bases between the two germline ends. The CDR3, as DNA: TGTGCCAGCAGCTTTTGGTCGGGAGTGGAGACCCAGTACTTC. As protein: CASSFWSGVETQYF.

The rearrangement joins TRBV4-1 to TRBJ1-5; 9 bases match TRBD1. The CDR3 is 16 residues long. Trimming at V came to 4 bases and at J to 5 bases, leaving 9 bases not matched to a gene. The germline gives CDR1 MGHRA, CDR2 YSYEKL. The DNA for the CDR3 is TGCGCCAGCAGCCGTTCCGGGACAGGGTCGGATCAGCCCCAGCATTTT. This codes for CASSRSGTGSDQPQHF.

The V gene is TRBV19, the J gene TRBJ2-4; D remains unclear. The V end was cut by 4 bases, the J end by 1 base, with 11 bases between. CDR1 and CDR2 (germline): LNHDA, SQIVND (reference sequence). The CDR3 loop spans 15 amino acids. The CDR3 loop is CASSTHETAKNIQYF. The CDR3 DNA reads TGTGCCAGTAGTACCCACGAAACCGCCAAAAACATTCAGTACTTC.

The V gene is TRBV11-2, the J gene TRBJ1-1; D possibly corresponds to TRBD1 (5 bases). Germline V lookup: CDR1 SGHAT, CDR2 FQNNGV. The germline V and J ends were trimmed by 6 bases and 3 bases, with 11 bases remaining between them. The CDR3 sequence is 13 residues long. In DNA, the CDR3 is TGTGCCAGCAGTTACAGACAGTACACTGAAGCTTTCTTT. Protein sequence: CASSYRQYTEAFF.

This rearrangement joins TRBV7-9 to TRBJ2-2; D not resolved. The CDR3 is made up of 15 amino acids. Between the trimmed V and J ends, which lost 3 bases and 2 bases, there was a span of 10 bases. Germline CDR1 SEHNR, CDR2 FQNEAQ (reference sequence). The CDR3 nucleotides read TGTGCCAGCAGCTTGGACCCTTCTAACACCGGGGAGCTGTTTTTT. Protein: CASSLDPSNTGELFF.

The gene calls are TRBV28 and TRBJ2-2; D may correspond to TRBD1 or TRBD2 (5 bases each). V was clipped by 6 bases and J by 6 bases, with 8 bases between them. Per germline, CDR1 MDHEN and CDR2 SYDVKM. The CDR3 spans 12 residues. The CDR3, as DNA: TGTGCCAGCAGCCTGGGGGCCGGGGAGCTGTTTTTT. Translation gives CASSLGAGELFF.

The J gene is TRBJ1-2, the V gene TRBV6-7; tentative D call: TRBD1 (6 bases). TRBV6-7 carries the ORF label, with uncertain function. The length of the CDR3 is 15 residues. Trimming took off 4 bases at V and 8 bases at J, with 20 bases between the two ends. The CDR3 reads CASSFDSGGKKGYTF. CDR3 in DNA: TGTGCCAGCAGTTTTGATTCGGGGGGCAAGAAAGGCTACACCTTC.

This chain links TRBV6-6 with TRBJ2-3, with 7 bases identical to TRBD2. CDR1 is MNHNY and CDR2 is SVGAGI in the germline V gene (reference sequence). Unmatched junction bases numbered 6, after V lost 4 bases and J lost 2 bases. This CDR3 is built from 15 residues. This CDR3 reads CASSWGGPLTDTQYF. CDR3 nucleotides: TGTGCCAGCAGTTGGGGGGGACCGCTCACAGATACGCAGTATTTT.

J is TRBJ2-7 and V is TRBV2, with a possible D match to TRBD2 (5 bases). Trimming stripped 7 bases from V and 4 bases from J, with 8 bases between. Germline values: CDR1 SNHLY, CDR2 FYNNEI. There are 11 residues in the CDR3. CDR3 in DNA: TGTGCCAGCACCCGGGGATACGAGCAGTACTTC. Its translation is CASTRGYEQYF. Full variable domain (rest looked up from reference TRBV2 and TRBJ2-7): EPEVTQTPSHQVTQMGQEVILRCVPISNHLYFYWYRQILGQKVEFLVSFYNNEISEKSEIFDDQFSVERPDGSNFTLKIRSTKLEDSAMYFCASTRGYEQYFGPGTRLTVT.